This passage covers 6 T cell receptor beta chains from one sample sequenced in a study of human T cells and chemical hapten exposure. MiXCR, run by TCRdb on the RACE reads, gives a single entry per CDR3 protein. This table holds fewer than 200,000 distinct CDR3 sequences, around 30% found once. Specified time point: pre-sensitization, week 0. Treatment specified: therapeutic diphenylcyclopropenone sensitization with weekly scalp DPC. The sequences come from whole blood, collected in connection with sensitization to the hapten diphenylcyclopropenone (DPC). Receptors were obtained from a young woman with alopecia areata. Some clones in this sample may be carry-over from other donors' samples.

This clonotype was seen more than once but under ten times. J is TRBJ1-1 and V is TRBV27; maybe TRBD1 (5 bases). The CDR3 has 14 residues. With 7 bases removed from V and 4 bases from J, the gap between germline ends came to 16 bases. CDR1 MNHEY and CDR2 SMNVEV come from the germline V gene (reference sequence). The CDR3 sequence: CASTLSRGVTEAFF. The CDR3 region has the DNA TGTGCCAGCACTCTATCTAGGGGCGTCACTGAAGCTTTCTTT.

With respect to this clonotype: At one boundary the junction diverges from the germline segment, which might be a read error. The chain is built from TRBV20-1 and TRBJ1-5; tentative D call: TRBD1 (5 bases). Germline CDR1 is DFQATT and CDR2 is SNEGSKA (reference sequence). The CDR3 sequence is 13 residues long. The CDR3 region is CSAPTDSNKPQHF. DNA of the CDR3: TGCAGTGCTCCGACAGATAGCAATAAGCCCCAGCATTTT.

This clonotype was found a few times. The rearrangement joins TRBV29-1 to TRBJ2-2, with TRBD2 matching 8 bases. CDR3 size: 12 residues. CDR1 SQVTM and CDR2 ANQGSEA come from the germline V gene. CDR3 sequence reads: CSISAGVGELFF. The DNA of the CDR3 is TGCAGTATCTCAGCGGGGGTCGGGGAGCTGTTTTTT.

This chain links TRBV11-2 with TRBJ1-2, with TRBD1 as a possible D gene (6 bases). In germline, CDR1 is SGHAT, CDR2 FQNNGV. There are 13 residues in the CDR3. Trimming cost V 5 bases and J 13 bases, with 20 bases left between them. The CDR3 here is CASSLGGGGVGTF. The CDR3 region has the DNA TGTGCCAGCAGCCTAGGTGGTGGGGGCGTGGGCACCTTC.

The table lists this clonotype with a few counts. The gene calls are TRBV5-5 and TRBJ1-4; 9 bases align to TRBD1. Germline V gene sequence: CDR1 SGHKS, CDR2 YYEKEE (reference sequence). V lost 0 bases to trimming and J lost 8 bases; unmatched junction nucleotides: 5. This CDR3 has 15 amino acids. The CDR3 here is CASSLDSGTGEKLFF. The CDR3 nucleotides read TGTGCCAGCAGCTTGGATTCTGGGACAGGGGAAAAACTGTTTTTT.

The chain recombines TRBV10-3 with TRBJ1-5; D is unclear. CDR3 size: 12 residues. V lost 5 bases to trimming and J lost 4 bases, with 6 bases between them. CDR1 and CDR2 from the germline V gene are ENHRY and SYGVKD. The CDR3 DNA follows: TGTGCCATCAGTTCGGAGAATCAGCCCCAGCATTTT. This sequence encodes CAISSENQPQHF.